Presented here are 12 T cell receptor beta chains from one specimen sequenced in a study of blood T cell repertoires in COVID-19. Libraries were prepared by immunoSEQ multiplex PCR; TCRdb keeps only in-frame clonotypes and omits some of them. This sample carries roughly 60,000 clones, roughly 82% of them seen once, and the ten largest clones take more than 5%. Sequencing was carried out using peripheral blood. Receptors were obtained from a woman between 55 and 75 years old with acute or convalescent COVID-19.

V and J are TRBV6-5 and TRBJ1-6; D not resolved. CDR1 and CDR2 from the germline V gene are MNHEY and SVGAGI. V was trimmed by 6 bases and J by 5 bases, leaving 11 bases between them. There are 14 residues in the CDR3. DNA of the CDR3: TGTGCCAGCAGCTGGCGGGAGGATAATTCACCCCTCCACTTT. The encoded protein is CASSWREDNSPLHF.

This clone showed up just a few times. The chain couples TRBV12-3 or TRBV12-4 to TRBJ1-2; the D gene is possibly TRBD1 (6 bases). This CDR3 contains 13 residues. Trimming shortened V by 3 bases and J by 6 bases, and 11 bases separated the two germline ends. The CDR3 is CASSFGQSDGYTF. CDR3 DNA sequence: TGTGCCAGCAGTTTCGGACAGTCGGATGGCTACACCTTC.

The chain recombines TRBV21-1 with TRBJ1-2; the D call TRBD1 from the table was never checked on the DNA. TRBV21-1 is labeled a pseudogene. This CDR3 region has 14 residues. CDR3 nucleotide sequence: TGTGCCAGCAGCGCCACCGGGACAGTGCATGGCTACACCTTC. Translating gives CASSATGTVHGYTF.

J is TRBJ2-3 and V is TRBV7-3, with 8 nucleotides matching TRBD2. Germline lookup yields CDR1 SGHTA and CDR2 FQGTGA. The J segment lost 0 bases and the V segment lost 6 bases, leaving 8 bases of the junction unmatched. This CDR3 is 16 amino acids long. The CDR3 bases are TGTGCCAGCAGTTCCCGGGGGGGACATAGCACAGATACGCAGTATTTT. Encoded protein: CASSSRGGHSTDTQYF.

The genes are TRBV7-9 and TRBJ1-1, with D perhaps TRBD1 (6 bases). CDR1 and CDR2 from the germline V gene are SEHNR and FQNEAQ (reference sequence). Trimming stripped 1 base from V and 8 bases from J, with 8 bases between. The CDR3 contains 12 residues. CDR3 DNA sequence: TGTGCCAGCAGCTTAGACAGGGACGAAGCTTTCTTT. Translation gives CASSLDRDEAFF. Full variable domain (remainder filled in from reference TRBV7-9 and TRBJ1-1): DTGVSQNPRHKITKRGQNVTFRCDPISEHNRLYWYRQTLGQGPEFLTYFQNEAQLEKSRLLSDRFSAERPKGSFSTLEIQRTEQGDSAMYLCASSLDRDEAFFGQGTRLTVV.

The chain recombines TRBV2 with TRBJ1-2; D gene ambiguous. Deletions cut 6 bases from V and 0 bases from J, with 5 bases between. CDR3 length: 12 amino acids. Germline loops: CDR1 SNHLY, CDR2 FYNNEI. The DNA for the CDR3 is TGTGCCAGCAGCCCAGCTAACTATGGCTACACCTTC. It translates to CASSPANYGYTF.

The V call is TRBV7-3, the J call TRBJ1-2; tentatively, D is TRBD1 (5 bases). Germline CDR1 SGHTA, CDR2 FQGTGA. The length of the CDR3 is 13 residues. Trimming shortened V by 7 bases and J by 8 bases, and 17 bases separated the two germline ends. CDR3 protein: CASTPRGGEGYTF. The CDR3 nucleotides read TGTGCCAGCACCCCTAGGGGAGGGGAAGGCTACACCTTC.

Here the CDR3 reads CASSQGGQGSGNTIYF. The CDR3 DNA reads TGCGCCAGCAGCCAAGGAGGACAGGGGTCTGGAAACACCATATATTTT. The genes are TRBV4-1 and TRBJ1-3, with 9 bases identical to TRBD1. Germline CDR1 MGHRA, CDR2 YSYEKL. J lost 1 base, V lost 1 base, and 2 bases had no gene match. This CDR3 has 16 amino acids.

This clone was seen a few times. The chain joins TRBV11-2 to TRBJ1-2; D uncertain. Germline CDR1 is SGHAT and CDR2 is FQNNGV. Deletions cut 0 bases from V and 4 bases from J, with 12 bases between. CDR3 length: 15 residues. The CDR3 region is CASSLEPGSRYGYTF. DNA for the CDR3: TGTGCCAGCAGCTTAGAACCGGGGTCTCGCTATGGCTACACCTTC.

This chain joins TRBV7-6 and TRBJ1-1, with D tentatively TRBD1 (5 bases). Per the germline V gene, CDR1 is SGHVS and CDR2 is FNYEAQ. The CDR3 loop spans 16 amino acids. With 5 bases removed from V and 4 bases from J, the gap between germline ends came to 20 bases. In nucleotides, the CDR3 is TGTGCCAGCAGCCACGCAGGGCTCCGGGAGGGCACTGAAGCTTTCTTT. Translating gives CASSHAGLREGTEAFF.

The J gene is TRBJ2-7, the V gene TRBV11-1; D gene ambiguous. In germline, CDR1 is SGHAT, CDR2 FQDESV (reference sequence). CDR3 length equals 14 residues. Trimming took off 3 bases at V and 0 bases at J, with 9 bases between the two ends. The CDR3, as DNA: TGTGCCAGCAGCTTCGCAGGAATCTCCTACGAGCAGTACTTC. It yields the protein CASSFAGISYEQYF.

This clone appeared a single time. CDR3 sequence: CASSFRSRRQFF. In DNA, the CDR3 is TGTGCCAGCAGCTTCCGATCGCGAAGGCAGTTCTTC. J is TRBJ2-1 and V is TRBV7-2, with unresolved D. Germline CDR1 and CDR2: SGHTA and FQGNSA. The CDR3 length is 12 residues. The V end lost 3 bases, the J end lost 12 bases, and 12 bases lay between the germline ends.